This entry lists 2 T cell receptor beta chains sequenced from one sample in a study of cytomegalovirus exposure and HLA in healthy donors (dated by TCRdb to 2017 to 2019). The library came from the immunoSEQ multiplex PCR assay. For the multiplex PCR, a mixture combining 60 forward primers for TCR Vbeta segments and 13 reverse primers for TCR Jbeta segments was used. This immuneACCESS table, as held by TCRdb, lists in-frame sequences with V and J called but not all clones. Of the missing ones, under half trace to an unresolved V gene in checked studies; the others have no known cause. This sample has 210,000 or so clones in its table, and around 80% of those were observed once. The ten top clones hold less than 3.5% of the sample. Sequenced material: PBMCs. The source is a woman aged 55-69 years in good health and CMV-seropositive.

With respect to this clone: The germline gene is not matched at one end of the junction; a read error may be the cause. The V gene is TRBV7-9, the J gene TRBJ1-4, with TRBD1 as a possible D gene (6 bases). CDR1 is SEHNR, CDR2 FQNEAQ, per germline (reference sequence). This CDR3 contains 16 residues. CDR3 bases: TGTTCCAGCAGCTCTCGAGGGGGTACAACTAATGAAAAACTGTTTTTT. As protein: CSSSSRGGTTNEKLFF.

V gene TRBV9 combines with J gene TRBJ2-2; weak D call: TRBD2 (5 bases). CDR3 length equals 16 residues. CDR1 and CDR2 (germline): SGDLS, YYNGEE. Trimming took 0 bases from V and 4 from J, leaving 13 bases between them. CDR3: CASSVAAQAGTGELFF. CDR3 sequence (DNA): TGTGCCAGCAGCGTAGCAGCGCAGGCGGGCACCGGGGAGCTGTTTTTT.